This section outlines one T cell receptor (beta chain) sequence together with its context. The antigen is not known. CDR1 MGHRA and CDR2 YSYEKL come from the germline V gene. This CDR3 has 13 amino acids. Trimming pared 2 bases from V and 3 bases from J, leaving 8 bases between. The TCR beta CDR3 regions underwent amplification using RNA transcripts as the source. With the HTBI primer set, the TCR CDR3 went through a first round of RT-PCR. TCRdb recomputed calls from the multiplex PCR reads with MiXCR, one row per CDR3 protein. The data hold 600,000 to 850,000 distinct CDR3 sequences, with roughly a sixth observed a single time. Those patients with uncontrolled infection, other autoimmune disease, pregnancy or lactation were excluded. Used for diagnoses were clinical symptoms, serum thyroxine and TRAb, thyroid ultrasound and orbital computed tomography. The data belong to a study of T cells in Graves' hyperthyroidism and ophthalmopathy.

Study-level results: Stable hyperthyroidism was separated from ophthalmopathy by a model based on 13 V-J features. Prediction of ophthalmopathy progression came a median 6.5 months pre-onset.

Sequenced sample: blood. The receptor comes from a woman in her 50s with Graves' hyperthyroidism that later progressed to Graves' ophthalmopathy. This chain uses TRBV4-1 with TRBJ2-7; no firm D call. The CDR3: CASSQQDVYEQYF. DNA for the CDR3: TGCGCCAGCAGCCAACAGGACGTCTACGAGCAGTACTTC.